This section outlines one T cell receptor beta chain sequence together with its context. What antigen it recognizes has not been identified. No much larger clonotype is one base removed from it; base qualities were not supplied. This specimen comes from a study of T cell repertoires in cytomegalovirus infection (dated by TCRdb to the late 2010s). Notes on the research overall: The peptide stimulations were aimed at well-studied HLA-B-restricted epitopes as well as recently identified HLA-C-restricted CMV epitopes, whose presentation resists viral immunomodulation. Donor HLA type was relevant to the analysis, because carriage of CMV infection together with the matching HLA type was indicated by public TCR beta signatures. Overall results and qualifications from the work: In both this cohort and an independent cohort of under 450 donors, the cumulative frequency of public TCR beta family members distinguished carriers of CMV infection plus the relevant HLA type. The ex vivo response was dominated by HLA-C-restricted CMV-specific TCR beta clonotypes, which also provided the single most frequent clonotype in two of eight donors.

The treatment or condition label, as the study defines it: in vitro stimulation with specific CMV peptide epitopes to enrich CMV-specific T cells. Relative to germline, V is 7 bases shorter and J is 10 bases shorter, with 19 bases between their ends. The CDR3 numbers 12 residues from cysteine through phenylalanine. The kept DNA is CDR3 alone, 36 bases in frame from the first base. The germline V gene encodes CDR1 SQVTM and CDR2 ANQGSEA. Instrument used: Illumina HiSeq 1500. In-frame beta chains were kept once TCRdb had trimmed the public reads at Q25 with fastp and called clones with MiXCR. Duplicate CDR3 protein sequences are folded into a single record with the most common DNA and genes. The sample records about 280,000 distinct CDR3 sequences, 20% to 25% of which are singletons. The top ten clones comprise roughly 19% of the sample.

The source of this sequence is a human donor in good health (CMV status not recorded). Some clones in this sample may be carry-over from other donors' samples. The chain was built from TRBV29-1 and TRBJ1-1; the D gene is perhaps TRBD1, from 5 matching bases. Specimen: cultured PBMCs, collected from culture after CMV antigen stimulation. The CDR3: CSGALGPRGAFF. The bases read TGCAGCGGGGCCTTGGGGCCAAGGGGAGCTTTCTTT.